Sequencing of this T cell receptor beta chain was carried out in a study of blood T cell repertoires in COVID-19. The overall study: Spain, Italy and the United States supplied samples that represented acute and convalescent COVID-19. The analysed material was cDNA or gDNA that came from T cells, B-cell-depleted T cells, or PBMCs.

As processed by the authors: Reference gene primer amplification gave nucleated cell count estimates. Sequencing used immunoSEQ multiplex PCR; TCRdb keeps in-frame clones, though not all of them. From that table come the V and J calls and clone size; the DNA was used to work out D and trimming. The sample shows more than 65,000 clones, around 88% of them seen only once. This receptor was obtained from a woman at least 80 years old with active or convalescent COVID-19. Sample: peripheral blood.

The CDR3 here is CASSPRRGPDTQYF. CDR3 in DNA: TGTGCCAGCAGTCCCCGCAGGGGGCCAGATACGCAGTATTTT. The chain couples TRBV28 to TRBJ2-3, with 8 bases aligning to TRBD1. CDR1 and CDR2 from the germline V gene are MDHEN and SYDVKM. This CDR3 spans 14 amino acids. The V segment lost 5 bases and the J segment 4 bases; nucleotides outside the gene matches: 5.